This T cell receptor beta chain stems from a study of blood T cell repertoires in COVID-19. Study context: Samples of COVID-19 (acute and convalescent) were obtained from the United States, Italy and Spain. The analysed material was cDNA or gDNA that came from T cells, B-cell-depleted T cells, or PBMCs.

CDR1 and CDR2 from the germline V gene are SNHLY and FYNNEI. Trimming pared 3 bases from V and 2 bases from J, leaving 13 bases between. The CDR3 length is 15 residues. Authors' data handling: Amplification from reference gene primers served as the basis for estimated nucleated cell counts. The table came from immunoSEQ multiplex PCR; TCRdb's copy has only in-frame clones and leaves some out. V, J and clone size reflect that table, while D and trimming were determined from the DNA. The data contain around 37,000 clones, 90% of them singletons. The specimen was peripheral blood. The chain is built from TRBV2 and TRBJ2-5, with D maybe TRBD1 (5 bases). This sequence originates from a man aged 55 to 70 with active or convalescent COVID-19. The CDR3 DNA sequence: TGTGCCAGCAGTGAGGCAGGGCCATTACAAGAGACCCAGTACTTC. It codes for CASSEAGPLQETQYF.